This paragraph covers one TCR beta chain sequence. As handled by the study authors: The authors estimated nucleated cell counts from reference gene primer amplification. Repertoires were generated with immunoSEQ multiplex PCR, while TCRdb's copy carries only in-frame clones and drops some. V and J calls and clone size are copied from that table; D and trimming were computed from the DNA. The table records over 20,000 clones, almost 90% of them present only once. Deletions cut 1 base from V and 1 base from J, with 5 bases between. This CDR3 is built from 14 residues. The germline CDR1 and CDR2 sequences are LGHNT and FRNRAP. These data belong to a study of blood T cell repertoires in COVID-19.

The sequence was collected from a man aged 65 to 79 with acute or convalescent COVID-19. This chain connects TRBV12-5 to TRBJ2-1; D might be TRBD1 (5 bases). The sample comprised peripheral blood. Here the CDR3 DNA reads TGTGCTAGTGGTTTGGGACAGTCCTACAATGAGCAGTTCTTC. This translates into CASGLGQSYNEQFF.